This TCR beta chain was obtained from a study of naive and memory T cell subsets. By share of the sample, this clonotype is medium-sized. TCR cDNA received a 3' ligated oligonucleotide that carried a UMI. Four PCR rounds used nested alpha and beta constant region primers plus the SP2 primer. TCRdb ran MiXCR on the UMI-ligation and nested PCR reads and lists one entry per CDR3 protein. This sample has about 26,000 distinct CDR3 sequences, with around 5.3% found just once. This CDR3 is 15 amino acids long. Germline assignment: CDR1 SGHTA and CDR2 FQGNSA. V lost 3 bases and J lost 5, with 16 bases in between.

This TCR was sampled from an adult in good health. The source material was blood. The V and J genes are TRBV7-2 and TRBJ2-5; D perhaps matches TRBD2 (6 bases). This chain's CDR3 is CASSFSSVKGETQYF. For the CDR3, the DNA is TGTGCCAGCAGCTTTTCTAGCGTCAAAGGGGAGACCCAGTACTTC.